What follows are 5 T cell receptor beta chains derived from one specimen sequenced in a study of CD8 T cells in Susac syndrome. RNA, at about 0.5 to 1 ug, was reverse transcribed with random hexamers. TCRdb itself ran the immunoSEQ multiplex PCR reads through MiXCR, one entry per CDR3 protein. The table has a few hundred thousand distinct CDR3 sequences, roughly 90% seen once; the top ten hold about 0.13%. Sequencing used CD8+ T cells from PBMCs. Receptor source: a human donor with multiple sclerosis.

The gene calls are TRBV4-3 and TRBJ1-4; tentatively, D is TRBD1 (5 bases). Germline CDR1 reads LGHNA; CDR2 reads YSLEER. The V gene lost 0 bases and the J gene lost 5 bases, with 13 bases spanning the gap. This CDR3 is 16 amino acids long. Written as DNA, the CDR3 is TGCGCCAGCAGCCAAGATCGGGTCAGGGTCAATGAAAAACTGTTTTTT. This encodes CASSQDRVRVNEKLFF.

The V and J genes are TRBV13 and TRBJ1-1, with 9 bases that match TRBD1. The CDR3 totals 16 residues. V lost 6 bases to trimming and J lost 5 bases; unmatched junction nucleotides: 13. Germline-derived CDR1 and CDR2 are PRHDT and FYEKMQ (reference sequence). CDR3 nucleotides: TGTGCCAGCAGTCTTCCGGGACAGGGAAAGAGGACTGAAGCTTTCTTT. It encodes CASSLPGQGKRTEAFF.

The chain has TRBV29-1 and TRBJ2-3; D may be TRBD2 (6 bases). CDR3 length: 14 residues. The germline CDR1 and CDR2 sequences are SQVTM and ANQGSEA. The V end was cut by 7 bases, the J end by 2 bases, with 16 bases between. CDR3 sequence: CSAFGSPHTDTQYF. The DNA for the CDR3 is TGCAGCGCCTTCGGGAGCCCCCACACAGATACGCAGTATTTT.

The sample holds one count of this clonotype. The gene calls are TRBV12-3 or TRBV12-4 and TRBJ1-4; D uncertain. V lost 9 bases and J 0 bases, leaving 11 bases between the germline ends. The CDR3 has 14 amino acids. This CDR3 is CASSAAATNEKLFF. Here the CDR3 DNA reads TGTGCCAGTTCGGCGGCAGCAACTAATGAAAAACTGTTTTTT.

This sequence joins TRBV4-1 and TRBJ2-7; D is undetermined. V was shortened by 0 bases and J by 3 bases, with 15 bases between the two germline ends. Germline assignment: CDR1 MGHRA and CDR2 YSYEKL. The CDR3 runs 16 residues. CDR3 nucleotides: TGCGCCAGCAGCCAAGATGGTCATCCGGCTCTCTACGAGCAGTACTTC. It is translated as CASSQDGHPALYEQYF.